This T cell receptor beta chain is from a study of cytomegalovirus exposure and HLA in healthy donors. About the research overall: Earlier, some 200 million T cells were analyzed, and 95 million to 140 million unique TCR beta sequences were found among them.

Study-wide results and caveats: Most TCR beta V segments were productive about 87% or about 30% of the time in an earlier analysis. Clonal expansion, a later analysis showed, was greater in HLA-associated TCR beta chains than in equally common others.

PCR amplification relied on 60 Vbeta primers (plus 13 Jbeta primers). The table came from immunoSEQ multiplex PCR; TCRdb's copy has only in-frame clones and leaves some out. This sample's clone table lists fewer than 150,000 clones. The CDR3 runs 15 residues. From germline, CDR1 is ENHRY and CDR2 SYGVKD. V shed 4 bases and J 0 bases; nucleotides not matched to a gene: 3. As for this clone: The target antigen is unknown.

Sequenced material: PBMCs. The TCR was taken from a woman aged 55-69 years in good health and CMV-seronegative. This rearrangement joins TRBV10-3 to TRBJ1-3, with 7 bases identical to TRBD1. CDR3 sequence: CAISGTGSSGNTIYF. DNA of the CDR3: TGTGCCATCAGTGGGACAGGTTCCTCTGGAAACACCATATATTTT.